These 16 T cell receptor beta chains were sequenced from one sample in a study of patients and donors after allogeneic stem cell transplantation. TCRdb called the RT-PCR reads again in MiXCR, with one record for every CDR3 protein. The sample contains hundreds of thousands of distinct CDR3 sequences, 16% of which appear only once. Sequenced sample: blood, either unsorted or a sorted T cell fraction (not recorded which). These receptors all stem from a human donor who was either an allogeneic HSCT recipient or a stem cell or donor lymphocyte infusion donor (not recorded which). It is not recorded whose cells these are; they may come from a transplant donor.

This clonotype was seen only a few times. The V and J genes are TRBV28 and TRBJ1-3; D possibly corresponds to TRBD1 (5 bases). The CDR3 loop spans 14 amino acids. Trimming removed 6 bases from V and 0 bases from J, with 9 bases in between. Germline V CDR1 and CDR2: MDHEN, SYDVKM. DNA of the CDR3: TGTGCCAGCAGGGGGGGGGGCTCTGGAAACACCATATATTTT. It yields the protein CASRGGGSGNTIYF.

This clonotype was detected a few times. This chain joins TRBV7-2 and TRBJ2-7; D may be TRBD1 (6 bases). This CDR3 is 15 amino acids long. Per germline, CDR1 SGHTA and CDR2 FQGNSA. Trimming removed 6 bases at V and 3 bases at J, with 18 bases between. CDR3 DNA sequence: TGTGCCAGCAGTGTTCGGCAGGGGAATAACTACGAGCAGTACTTC. This translates into CASSVRQGNNYEQYF.

This clonotype has a handful of counts. CDR3 amino acids: CASSVGTSGHEQYF. The CDR3 DNA is TGTGCCAGCAGCGTCGGGACTAGCGGGCACGAGCAGTACTTC. The V gene is TRBV9, the J gene TRBJ2-7, with 12 bases matching TRBD2. The CDR3 extends over 14 amino acids. V was pared by 2 bases and J by 5 bases, with 2 bases of the junction left unmatched. Germline V lookup: CDR1 SGDLS, CDR2 YYNGEE. The whole variable domain, remainder taken from reference TRBV9 and TRBJ2-7, is DSGVTQTPKHLITATGQRVTLRCSPRSGDLSVYWYQQSLDQGLQFLIQYYNGEERAKGNILERFSAQQFPDLHSELNLSSLELGDSALYFCASSVGTSGHEQYFGPGTRLTVT.

The chain combines TRBV11-2 with TRBJ1-4; 9 bases map to TRBD1. CDR3 length equals 14 residues. Germline V gives CDR1 SGHAT, CDR2 FQNNGV. Trimming removed 5 bases from V and 8 bases from J; junction bases left unmatched: 6. The CDR3, as DNA: TGTGCCAGCAGCGTCTCCGGGACAGGGGAAAAACTGTTTTTT. Translation: CASSVSGTGEKLFF.

This rearrangement joins TRBV25-1 to TRBJ2-2, with 8 bases matching TRBD1. Losses at the gene ends were 2 bases for V and 6 bases for J; bases not matched to a gene: 5. CDR3 size: 15 residues. The germline CDR1 and CDR2 sequences are MGHDK and SYGVNS. The chain's CDR3 is CASSEDRQGPGELFF. As DNA, the CDR3 is TGTGCCAGCAGTGAAGATCGACAGGGGCCCGGGGAGCTGTTTTTT. Full variable domain (rest looked up from reference TRBV25-1 and TRBJ2-2): EADIYQTPRYLVIGTGKKITLECSQTMGHDKMYWYQQDPGMELHLIHYSYGVNSTEKGDLSSESTVSRIRTEHFPLTLESARPSHTSQYLCASSEDRQGPGELFFGEGSRLTVL.

CDR3 bases: TGTGCCACTCGAGGTCTAGGGGGTTTCAATGAGCAGTTCTTC. Protein: CATRGLGGFNEQFF. The J gene is TRBJ2-1, the V gene TRBV6-1, with D possibly matching TRBD1 (6 bases). From germline, CDR1 is MNHNS and CDR2 SASEGT. V was cut by 10 bases and J by 6 bases, with 19 bases left in between. This CDR3 contains 14 residues.

This clonotype has ten or more counts. The chain joins TRBV4-2 to TRBJ2-2, with no clear D. Germline CDR1 and CDR2: LGHNA and YNFKEQ. The length of the CDR3 is 16 residues. Trimming cost V 4 bases and J 4 bases, with 16 bases left between them. The DNA of the CDR3 is TGTGCCAGCAGCCCACAAAGTAGAACTACCACCGGGGAGCTGTTTTTT. Amino acids: CASSPQSRTTTGELFF.

This clonotype was detected only a few times. This chain connects TRBV5-1 to TRBJ2-7; D gene unclear. The V gene lost 6 bases and the J gene lost 5 bases, with 9 bases spanning the gap. Germline CDR1 reads SGHRS; CDR2 reads YFSETQ. This CDR3 spans 11 amino acids. The CDR3 loop reads CASTSYNEQYF. Here the CDR3 DNA reads TGCGCCAGCACAAGCTACAACGAGCAGTACTTC.

This chain connects TRBV5-1 to TRBJ2-3; TRBD2 aligns across 9 bases. This CDR3 has 16 amino acids. CDR1 and CDR2 from the germline V gene are SGHRS and YFSETQ. Unmatched junction bases numbered 5, after V lost 1 base and J lost 2 bases. The CDR3 here is CASSLLAGLNTDTQYF. For the CDR3, the DNA is TGCGCCAGCAGCTTGCTAGCGGGATTAAACACAGATACGCAGTATTTT.

This clonotype was seen many times. The gene calls are TRBV27 and TRBJ1-5; possibly TRBD1 for D (6 bases). Looked up from germline, CDR1 is MNHEY and CDR2 is SMNVEV (reference sequence). CDR3 length equals 15 residues. V was trimmed by 7 bases and J by 4 bases, leaving 17 bases between them. CDR3: CASTPGGGLNQPQHF. CDR3 nucleotide sequence: TGTGCCAGCACCCCTGGCGGGGGGCTAAATCAGCCCCAGCATTTT.

This chain uses TRBV15 with TRBJ2-1; TRBD2 is a possible D gene (5 bases). This CDR3 contains 16 residues. V was pared by 3 bases and J by 5 bases, with 17 bases between. CDR1 and CDR2 (germline): LNHNV, YYDKDF (reference sequence). The CDR3 DNA sequence: TGTGCCACCAGCAGGACTCTAGCCCCACCTAACAATGAGCAGTTCTTC. It is translated as CATSRTLAPPNNEQFF.

This clonotype was seen a handful of times. V is TRBV10-3 and J is TRBJ2-5; D is unclear. Germline V lookup: CDR1 ENHRY, CDR2 SYGVKD. Trimming left V 11 bases short and J 0 bases short, with 10 bases between. CDR3 size: 12 residues. CDR3 amino acids: CARSANQETQYF. The CDR3 nucleotides are TGTGCCCGATCCGCTAACCAAGAGACCCAGTACTTC.

The gene calls are TRBV6-1 and TRBJ1-6; 8 nucleotides match TRBD1. The CDR3 length is 13 residues. Germline CDR1 MNHNS, CDR2 SASEGT. Trimming removed 6 bases from V and 9 bases from J; junction bases left unmatched: 4. The CDR3 is CASRNTGGSPLHF. CDR3 in DNA: TGTGCCAGCAGGAATACAGGGGGTTCACCCCTCCACTTT.

This clonotype was detected only a few times. The chain is built from TRBV6-5 and TRBJ2-2, with D maybe TRBD2 (5 bases). Trimming pared 4 bases from V and 4 bases from J, leaving 13 bases between. This CDR3 comprises 15 residues. Germline V CDR1 and CDR2: MNHEY, SVGAGI. The CDR3 DNA is TGTGCCAGCAGTTTAGAGGGAGAGACCACCGGGGAGCTGTTTTTT. Its translation: CASSLEGETTGELFF.

The chain combines TRBV30 with TRBJ2-1, with 10 nucleotides matching TRBD2. This CDR3 contains 15 residues. V trimming: 0 bases; J trimming: 6 bases; junction bases outside the gene matches: 5. Germline CDR1 and CDR2: GTSNPN and SVGIG (reference sequence). For the CDR3, the DNA is TGTGCCTGGAGTGTATTAATAGCGGGGGGCAATGAGCAGTTCTTC. It yields the protein CAWSVLIAGGNEQFF. Based on the CDR3 plus reference TRBV30 and TRBJ2-1, the full variable domain is SQTIHQWPATLVQPVGSPLSLECTVEGTSNPNLYWYRQAAGRGLQLLFYSVGIGQISSEVPQNLSASRPQDRQFILSSKKLLLSDSGFYLCAWSVLIAGGNEQFFGPGTRLTVL.

The chain uses TRBV24-1 and TRBJ2-3, with TRBD2 identical over 8 bases. Germline CDR1 reads KGHDR; CDR2 reads SFDVKD. J gave up 1 base and V 7 bases, and 9 bases lay outside the gene matches. The length of the CDR3 is 16 residues. The CDR3 sequence: CATSPIAGRGTDTQYF. CDR3 coding DNA: TGTGCCACCAGCCCCATAGCGGGGCGAGGCACAGATACGCAGTATTTT.